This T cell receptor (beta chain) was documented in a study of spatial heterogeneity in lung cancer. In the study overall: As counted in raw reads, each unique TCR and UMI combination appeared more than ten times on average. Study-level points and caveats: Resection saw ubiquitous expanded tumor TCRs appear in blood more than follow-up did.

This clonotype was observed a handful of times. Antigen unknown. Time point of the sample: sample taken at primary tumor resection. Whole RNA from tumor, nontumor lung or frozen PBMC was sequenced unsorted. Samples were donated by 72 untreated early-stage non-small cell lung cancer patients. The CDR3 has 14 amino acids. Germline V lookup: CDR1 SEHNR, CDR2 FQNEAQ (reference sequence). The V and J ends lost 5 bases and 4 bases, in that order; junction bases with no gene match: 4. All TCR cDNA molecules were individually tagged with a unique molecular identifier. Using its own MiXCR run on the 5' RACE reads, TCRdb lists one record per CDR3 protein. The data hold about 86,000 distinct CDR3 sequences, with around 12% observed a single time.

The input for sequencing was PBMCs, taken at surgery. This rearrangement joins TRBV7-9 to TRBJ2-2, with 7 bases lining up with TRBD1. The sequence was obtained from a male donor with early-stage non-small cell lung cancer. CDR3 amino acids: CASSLGQSTGELFF. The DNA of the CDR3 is TGTGCCAGCAGCCTGGGACAGTCCACCGGGGAGCTGTTTTTT.